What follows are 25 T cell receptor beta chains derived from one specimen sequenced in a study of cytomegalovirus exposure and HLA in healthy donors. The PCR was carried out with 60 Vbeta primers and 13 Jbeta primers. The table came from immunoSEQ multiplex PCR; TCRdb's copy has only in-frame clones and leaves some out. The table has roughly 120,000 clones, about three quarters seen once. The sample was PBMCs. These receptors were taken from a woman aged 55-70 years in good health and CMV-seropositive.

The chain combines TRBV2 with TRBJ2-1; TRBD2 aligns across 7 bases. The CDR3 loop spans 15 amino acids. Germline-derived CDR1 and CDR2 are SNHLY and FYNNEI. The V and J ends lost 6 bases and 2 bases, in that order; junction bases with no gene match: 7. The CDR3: CASSWREKAYNEQFF. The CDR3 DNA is TGTGCCAGCAGCTGGCGGGAGAAAGCCTACAATGAGCAGTTCTTC.

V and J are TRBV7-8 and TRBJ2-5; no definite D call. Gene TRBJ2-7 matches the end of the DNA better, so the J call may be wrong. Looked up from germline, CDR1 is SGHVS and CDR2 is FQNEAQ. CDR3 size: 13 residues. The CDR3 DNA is TGTGCCAGCAGCTTCCCTCCCACCTACGAGCAGTACTTC. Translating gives CASSFPPTYEQYF.

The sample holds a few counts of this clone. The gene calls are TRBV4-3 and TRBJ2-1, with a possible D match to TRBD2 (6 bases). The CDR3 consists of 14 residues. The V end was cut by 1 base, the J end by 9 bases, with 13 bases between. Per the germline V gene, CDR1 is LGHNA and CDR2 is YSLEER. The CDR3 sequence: CASSQVRIGGEQFF. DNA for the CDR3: TGCGCCAGCAGCCAAGTCAGGATCGGGGGTGAGCAGTTCTTC.

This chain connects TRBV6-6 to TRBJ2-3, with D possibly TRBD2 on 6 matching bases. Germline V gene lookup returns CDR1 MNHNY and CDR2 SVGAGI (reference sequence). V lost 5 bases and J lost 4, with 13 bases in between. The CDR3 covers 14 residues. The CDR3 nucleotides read TGTGCCAGCAGTCCCCCCGGAGGGTCAGATACGCAGTATTTT. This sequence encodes CASSPPGGSDTQYF.

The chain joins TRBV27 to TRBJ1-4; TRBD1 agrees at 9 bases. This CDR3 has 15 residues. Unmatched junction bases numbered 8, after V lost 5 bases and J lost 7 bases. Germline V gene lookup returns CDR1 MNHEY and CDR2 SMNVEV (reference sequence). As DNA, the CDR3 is TGTGCCAGCAGTCAAGGGACAGGGAGAGGTGAAAAACTGTTTTTT. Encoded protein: CASSQGTGRGEKLFF. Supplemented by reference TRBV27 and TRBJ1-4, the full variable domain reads EAQVTQNPRYLITVTGKKLTVTCSQNMNHEYMSWYRQDPGLGLRQIYYSMNVEVTDKGDVPEGYKVSRKEKRNFPLILESPSPNQTSLYFCASSQGTGRGEKLFFGSGTQLSVL.

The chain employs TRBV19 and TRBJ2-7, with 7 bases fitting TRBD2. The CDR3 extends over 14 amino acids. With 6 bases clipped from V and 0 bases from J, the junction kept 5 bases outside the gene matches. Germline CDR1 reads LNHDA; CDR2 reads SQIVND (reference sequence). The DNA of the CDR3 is TGTGCCAGTAGAACCGGGGAGGGCTCCTACGAGCAGTACTTC. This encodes CASRTGEGSYEQYF.

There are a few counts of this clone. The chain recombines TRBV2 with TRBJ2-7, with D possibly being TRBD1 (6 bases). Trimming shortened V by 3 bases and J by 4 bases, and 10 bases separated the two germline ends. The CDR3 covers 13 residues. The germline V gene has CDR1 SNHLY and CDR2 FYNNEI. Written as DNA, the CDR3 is TGTGCCAGCAGTGAGGGGGCGAATTACGAGCAGTACTTC. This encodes CASSEGANYEQYF.

The CDR3 loop reads CASSQEVGRSDTQYF. The CDR3 DNA follows: TGCGCCAGCAGCCAAGAAGTTGGGAGGTCAGATACGCAGTATTTT. This chain connects TRBV4-3 to TRBJ2-3, with D possibly matching TRBD2 (6 bases). V lost 0 bases and J 4 bases, leaving 11 bases between the germline ends. This CDR3 is 15 amino acids long. Germline-derived CDR1 and CDR2 are LGHNA and YSLEER.

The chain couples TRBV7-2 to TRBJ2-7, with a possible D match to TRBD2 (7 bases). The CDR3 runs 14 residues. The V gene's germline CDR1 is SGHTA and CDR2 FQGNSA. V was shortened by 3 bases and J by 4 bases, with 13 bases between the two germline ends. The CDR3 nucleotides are TGTGCCAGCAGCTTGGGCGGGGGCGCGTACGAGCAGTACTTC. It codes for CASSLGGGAYEQYF. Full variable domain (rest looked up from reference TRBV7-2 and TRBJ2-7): GAGVSQSPSNKVTEKGKDVELRCDPISGHTALYWYRQSLGQGLEFLIYFQGNSAPDKSGLPSDRFSAERTGGSVSTLTIQRTQQEDSAVYLCASSLGGGAYEQYFGPGTRLTVT.

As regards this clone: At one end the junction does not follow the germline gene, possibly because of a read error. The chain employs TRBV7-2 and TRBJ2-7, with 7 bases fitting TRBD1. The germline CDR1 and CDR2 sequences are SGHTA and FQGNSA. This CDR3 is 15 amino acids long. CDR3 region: CASSLGGIQTREQYF. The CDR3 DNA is TGTGCCAGCAGTTTAGGGGGCATTCAAACCCGCGAGCAGTACTTC.

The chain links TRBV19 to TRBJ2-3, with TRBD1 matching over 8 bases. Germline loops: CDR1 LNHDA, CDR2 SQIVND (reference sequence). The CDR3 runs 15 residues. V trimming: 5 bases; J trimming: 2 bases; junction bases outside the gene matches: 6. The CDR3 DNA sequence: TGTGCCAGTAGTTCCCGACAGGGGAACACAGATACGCAGTATTTT. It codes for CASSSRQGNTDTQYF.

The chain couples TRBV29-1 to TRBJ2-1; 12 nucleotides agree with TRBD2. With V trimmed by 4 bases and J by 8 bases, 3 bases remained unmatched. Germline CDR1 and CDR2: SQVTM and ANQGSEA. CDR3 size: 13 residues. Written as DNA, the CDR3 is TGCAGCGTTGTTCTAGCGGGAGGGTATGAGCAGTTCTTC. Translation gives CSVVLAGGYEQFF.

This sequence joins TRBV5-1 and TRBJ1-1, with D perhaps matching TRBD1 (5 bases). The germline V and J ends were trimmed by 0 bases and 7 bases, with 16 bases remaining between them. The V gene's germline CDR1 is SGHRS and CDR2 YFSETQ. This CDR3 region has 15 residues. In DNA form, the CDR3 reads TGCGCCAGCAGCTTGGGGGGGGTATTAAAGGGTGAAGCTTTCTTT. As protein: CASSLGGVLKGEAFF.

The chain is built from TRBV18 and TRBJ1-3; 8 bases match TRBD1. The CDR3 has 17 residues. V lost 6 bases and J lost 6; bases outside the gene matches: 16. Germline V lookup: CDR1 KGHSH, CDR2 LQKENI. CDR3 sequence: CASSPDRSTGVENTIYF. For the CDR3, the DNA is TGTGCCAGCTCTCCTGACCGTTCGACAGGGGTGGAAAACACCATATATTTT.

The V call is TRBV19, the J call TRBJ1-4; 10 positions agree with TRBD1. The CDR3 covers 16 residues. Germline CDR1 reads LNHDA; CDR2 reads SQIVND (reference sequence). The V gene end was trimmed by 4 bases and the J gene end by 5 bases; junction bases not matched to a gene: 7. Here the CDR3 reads CASSRIPGQGNEKLFF. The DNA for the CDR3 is TGTGCCAGTAGTAGGATACCGGGACAGGGGAATGAAAAACTGTTTTTT.

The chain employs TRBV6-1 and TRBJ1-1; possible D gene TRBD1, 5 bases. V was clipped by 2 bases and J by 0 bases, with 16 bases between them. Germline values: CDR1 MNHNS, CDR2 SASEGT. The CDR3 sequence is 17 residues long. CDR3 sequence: CASSERTSNTMNTEAFF. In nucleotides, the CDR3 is TGTGCCAGCAGTGAAAGGACAAGTAATACCATGAACACTGAAGCTTTCTTT.

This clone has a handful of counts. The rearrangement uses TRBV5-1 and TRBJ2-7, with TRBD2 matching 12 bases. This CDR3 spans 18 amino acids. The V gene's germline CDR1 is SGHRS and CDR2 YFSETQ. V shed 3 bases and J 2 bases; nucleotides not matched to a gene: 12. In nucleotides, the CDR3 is TGCGCCAGCAGCTATAGACTAGCGGGAGAAAGGATAGCCTACGAGCAGTACTTC. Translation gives CASSYRLAGERIAYEQYF.

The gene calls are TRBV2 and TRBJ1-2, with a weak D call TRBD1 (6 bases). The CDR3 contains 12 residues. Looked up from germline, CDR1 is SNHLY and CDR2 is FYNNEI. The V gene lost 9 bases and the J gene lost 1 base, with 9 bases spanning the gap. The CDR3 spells CASRDNNYGYTF. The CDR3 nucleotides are TGTGCCAGTAGGGACAATAACTATGGCTACACCTTC.

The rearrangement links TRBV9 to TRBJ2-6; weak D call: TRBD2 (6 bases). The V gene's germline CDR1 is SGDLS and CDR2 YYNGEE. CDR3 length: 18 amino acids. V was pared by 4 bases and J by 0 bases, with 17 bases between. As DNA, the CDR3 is TGTGCCAGCAGCTCCACACCCGGAGGGTCCTCTGGGGCCAACGTCCTGACTTTC. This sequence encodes CASSSTPGGSSGANVLTF.

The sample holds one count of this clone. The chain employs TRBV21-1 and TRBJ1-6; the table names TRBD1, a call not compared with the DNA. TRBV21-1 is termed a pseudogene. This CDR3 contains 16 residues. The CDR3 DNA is TGTGCCAGCAGCAAAGGGGGACAGGGGAGAGGTTCACCCCTCCACTTT. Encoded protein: CASSKGGQGRGSPLHF.

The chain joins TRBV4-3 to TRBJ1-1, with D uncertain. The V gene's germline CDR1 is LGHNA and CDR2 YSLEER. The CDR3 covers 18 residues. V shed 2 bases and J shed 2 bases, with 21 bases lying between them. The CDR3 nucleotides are TGCGCCAGCAGCCAAACATATCTAGGAAGGCGGGTTAACACTGAAGCTTTCTTT. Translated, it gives CASSQTYLGRRVNTEAFF.

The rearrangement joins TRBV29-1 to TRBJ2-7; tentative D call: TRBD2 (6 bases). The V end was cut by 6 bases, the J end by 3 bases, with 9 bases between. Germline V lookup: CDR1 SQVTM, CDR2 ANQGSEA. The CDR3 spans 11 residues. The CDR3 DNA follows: TGCAGCGTCGACGGGGGCTACGAGCAGTACTTC. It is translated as CSVDGGYEQYF.

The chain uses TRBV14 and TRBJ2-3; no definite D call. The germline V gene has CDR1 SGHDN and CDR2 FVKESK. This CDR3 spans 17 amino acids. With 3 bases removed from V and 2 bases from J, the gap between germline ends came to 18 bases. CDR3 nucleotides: TGTGCCAGCAGCCATTACCCACAGTCCCACTTCACAGATACGCAGTATTTT. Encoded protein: CASSHYPQSHFTDTQYF. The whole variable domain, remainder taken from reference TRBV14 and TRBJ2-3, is EAGVTQFPSHSVIEKGQTVTLRCDPISGHDNLYWYRRVMGKEIKFLLHFVKESKQDESGMPNNRFLAERTGGTYSTLKVQPAELEDSGVYFCASSHYPQSHFTDTQYFGPGTRLTVL.

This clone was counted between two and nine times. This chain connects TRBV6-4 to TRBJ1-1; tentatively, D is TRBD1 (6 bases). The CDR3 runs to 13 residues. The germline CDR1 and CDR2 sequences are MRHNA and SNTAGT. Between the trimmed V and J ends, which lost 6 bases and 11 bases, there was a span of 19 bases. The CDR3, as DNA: TGTGCCAGCAGCGAGGGGGTTACTTTCTGTGCTTTCTTT. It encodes CASSEGVTFCAFF.

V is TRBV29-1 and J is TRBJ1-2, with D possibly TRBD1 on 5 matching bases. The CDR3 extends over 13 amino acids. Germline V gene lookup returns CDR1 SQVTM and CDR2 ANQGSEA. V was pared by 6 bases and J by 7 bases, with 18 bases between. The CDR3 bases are TGCAGCGTAGGGGCGTCCGGGCCGGGTGGCTACACCTTC. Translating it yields CSVGASGPGGYTF.